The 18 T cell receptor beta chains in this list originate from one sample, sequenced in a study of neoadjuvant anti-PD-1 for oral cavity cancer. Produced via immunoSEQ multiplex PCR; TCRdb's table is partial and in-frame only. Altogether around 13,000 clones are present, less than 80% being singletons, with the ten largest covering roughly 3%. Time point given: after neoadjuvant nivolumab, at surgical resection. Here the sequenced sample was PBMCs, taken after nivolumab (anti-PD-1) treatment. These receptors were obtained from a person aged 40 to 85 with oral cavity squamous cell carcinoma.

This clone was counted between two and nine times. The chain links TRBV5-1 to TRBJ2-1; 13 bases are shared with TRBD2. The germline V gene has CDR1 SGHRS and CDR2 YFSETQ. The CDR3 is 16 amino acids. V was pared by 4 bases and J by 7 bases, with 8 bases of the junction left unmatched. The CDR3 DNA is TGCGCCAGCAGCCCGAGGACTAGCGGGAGTGTAAATGAGCAGTTCTTC. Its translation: CASSPRTSGSVNEQFF.

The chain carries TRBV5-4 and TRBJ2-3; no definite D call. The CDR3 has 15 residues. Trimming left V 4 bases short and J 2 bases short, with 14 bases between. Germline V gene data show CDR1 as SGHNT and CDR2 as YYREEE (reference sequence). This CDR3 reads CASSRLSADTDTQYF. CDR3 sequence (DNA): TGTGCCAGCAGCCGATTATCGGCGGACACAGATACGCAGTATTTT.

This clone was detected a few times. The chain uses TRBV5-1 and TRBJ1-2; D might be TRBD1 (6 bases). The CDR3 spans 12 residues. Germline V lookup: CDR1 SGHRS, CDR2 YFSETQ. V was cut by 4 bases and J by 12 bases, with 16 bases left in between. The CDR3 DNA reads TGCGCCAGCAGCCCCGGGGACATCCCTAACACCTTC. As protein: CASSPGDIPNTF.

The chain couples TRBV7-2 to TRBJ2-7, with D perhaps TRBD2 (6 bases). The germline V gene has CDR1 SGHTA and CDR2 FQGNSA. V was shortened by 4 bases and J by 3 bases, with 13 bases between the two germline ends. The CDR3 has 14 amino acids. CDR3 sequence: CASSSGLGYYEQYF. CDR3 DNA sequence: TGTGCCAGCAGCTCGGGACTGGGCTACTACGAGCAGTACTTC.

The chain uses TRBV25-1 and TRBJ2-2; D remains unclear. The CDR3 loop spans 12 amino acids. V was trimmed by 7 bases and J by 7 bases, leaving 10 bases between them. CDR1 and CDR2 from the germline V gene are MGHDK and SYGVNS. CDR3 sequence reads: CASTLGLGELFF. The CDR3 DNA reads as TGTGCCAGCACCTTGGGCCTCGGGGAGCTGTTTTTT.

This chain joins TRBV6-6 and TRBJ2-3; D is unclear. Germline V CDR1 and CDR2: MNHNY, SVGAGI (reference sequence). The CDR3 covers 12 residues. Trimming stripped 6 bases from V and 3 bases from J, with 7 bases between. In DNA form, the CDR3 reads TGTGCCAGCAGATCACTTACAGATACGCAGTATTTT. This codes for CASRSLTDTQYF.

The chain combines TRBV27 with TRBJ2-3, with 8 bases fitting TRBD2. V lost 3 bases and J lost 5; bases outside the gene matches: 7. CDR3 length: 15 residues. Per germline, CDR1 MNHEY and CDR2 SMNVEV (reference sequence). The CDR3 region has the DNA TGTGCCAGCAGTTTGAGCGGGAGTGGGGGAGATACGCAGTATTTT. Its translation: CASSLSGSGGDTQYF.

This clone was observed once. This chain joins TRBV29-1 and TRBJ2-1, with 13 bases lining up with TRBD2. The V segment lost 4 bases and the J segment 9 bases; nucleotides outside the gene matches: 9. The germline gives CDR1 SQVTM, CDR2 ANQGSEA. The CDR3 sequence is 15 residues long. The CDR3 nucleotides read TGCAGCGTTGGTGGAGGGACTAGCGGGAATGTTGAGCAGTTCTTC. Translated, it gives CSVGGGTSGNVEQFF.

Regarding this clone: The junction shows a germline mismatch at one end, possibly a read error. CDR3 residues: CASSIIGGRSVNTIYF. The CDR3 region has the DNA TGTGCCAGTAGTATAATCGGGGGACGCTCTGTAAACACCATATATTTT. This sequence joins TRBV19 and TRBJ1-3; maybe TRBD1 (5 bases). This CDR3 spans 16 amino acids. Germline V gene lookup returns CDR1 LNHDA and CDR2 SQIVND (reference sequence).

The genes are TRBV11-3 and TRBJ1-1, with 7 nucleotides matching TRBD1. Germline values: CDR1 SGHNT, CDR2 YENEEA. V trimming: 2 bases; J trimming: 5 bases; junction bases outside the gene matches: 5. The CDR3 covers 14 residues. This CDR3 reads CASSLNRGSTEAFF. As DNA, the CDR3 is TGTGCCAGCAGCTTAAACAGGGGTAGTACTGAAGCTTTCTTT.

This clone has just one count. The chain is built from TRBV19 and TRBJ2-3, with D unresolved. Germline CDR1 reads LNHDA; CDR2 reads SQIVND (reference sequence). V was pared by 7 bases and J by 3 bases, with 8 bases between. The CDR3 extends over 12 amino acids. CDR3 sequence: CASTPGTDTQYF. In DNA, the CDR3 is TGTGCCAGTACACCCGGTACAGATACGCAGTATTTT.

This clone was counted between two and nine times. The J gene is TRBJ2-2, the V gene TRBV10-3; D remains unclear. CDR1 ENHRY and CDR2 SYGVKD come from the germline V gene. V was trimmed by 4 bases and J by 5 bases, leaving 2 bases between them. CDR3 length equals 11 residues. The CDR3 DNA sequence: TGTGCCATCAGTGCGACCGGGGAGCTGTTTTTT. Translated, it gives CAISATGELFF.

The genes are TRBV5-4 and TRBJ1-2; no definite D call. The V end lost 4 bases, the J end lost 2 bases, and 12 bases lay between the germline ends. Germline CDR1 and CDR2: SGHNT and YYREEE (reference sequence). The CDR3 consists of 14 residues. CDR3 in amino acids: CASSPDVLNYGYTF. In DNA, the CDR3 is TGTGCCAGCAGCCCCGATGTACTGAACTATGGCTACACCTTC.

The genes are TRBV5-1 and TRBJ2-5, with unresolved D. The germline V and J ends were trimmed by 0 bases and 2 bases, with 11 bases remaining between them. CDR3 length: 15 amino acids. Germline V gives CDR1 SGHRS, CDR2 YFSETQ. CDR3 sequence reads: CASSLGLQTQETQYF. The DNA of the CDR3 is TGCGCCAGCAGCTTGGGGTTACAGACTCAAGAGACCCAGTACTTC.

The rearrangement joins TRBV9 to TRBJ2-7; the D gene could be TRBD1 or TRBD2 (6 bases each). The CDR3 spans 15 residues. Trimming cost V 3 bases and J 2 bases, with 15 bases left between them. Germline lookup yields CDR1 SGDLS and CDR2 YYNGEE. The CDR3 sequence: CASSAGGGGAYEQYF. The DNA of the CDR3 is TGTGCCAGCAGCGCCGGCGGAGGGGGTGCCTACGAGCAGTACTTC.

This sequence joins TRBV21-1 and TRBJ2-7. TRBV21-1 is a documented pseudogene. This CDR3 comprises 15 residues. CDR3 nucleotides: TGTGCCAGCAGCAAAGGAGGTAGGGCCGTCTACGAGCAGTACTTC. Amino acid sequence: CASSKGGRAVYEQYF.

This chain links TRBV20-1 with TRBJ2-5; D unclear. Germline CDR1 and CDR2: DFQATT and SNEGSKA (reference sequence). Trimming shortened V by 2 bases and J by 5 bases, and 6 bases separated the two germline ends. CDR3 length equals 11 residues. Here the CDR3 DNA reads TGCAGTGCTAGATTTACGGAGACCCAGTACTTC. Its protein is CSARFTETQYF.

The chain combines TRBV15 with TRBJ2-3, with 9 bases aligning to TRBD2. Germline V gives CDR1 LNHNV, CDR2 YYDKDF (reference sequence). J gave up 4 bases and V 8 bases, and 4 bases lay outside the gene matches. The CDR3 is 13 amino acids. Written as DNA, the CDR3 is TGTGCCACCCGGCGGGAGGGCTCAGATACGCAGTATTTT. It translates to CATRREGSDTQYF.